This T cell receptor (beta chain) was obtained from a study of regulatory T cells in long-lasting Graves disease. To make TCR beta libraries, researchers used iRepertoire HTBI primers and Arm-PCR of CDR3 regions. TCRdb analysed the multiplex PCR reads with MiXCR anew, one entry per CDR3 protein. Of a few hundred thousand distinct CDR3 sequences in the sample, over 9.5% were seen once. V shed 6 bases, J shed 4 bases, and the junction held 6 bases outside the gene matches. The CDR3 loop spans 14 amino acids. CDR1 is DFQATT and CDR2 is SNEGSKA in the germline V gene (reference sequence). As to time point: newly diagnosed GD, antithyroid drugs for less than 3 months. Isolated PBMC RNA provided the starting material for the TCR library. This clonotype was seen many times. The sample was also reused in another study, on T cells in Graves' hyperthyroidism and ophthalmopathy.

This TCR came from a woman aged 18-29 years with Graves disease. Material: peripheral blood mononuclear cells (PBMCs), obtained at new diagnosis, from a patient treated with antithyroid drugs. This chain joins TRBV20-1 and TRBJ2-1; 10 bases agree with TRBD2. The CDR3 DNA is TGCAGTGCCGCAGCGGGAGGGGGGTACAATGAGCAGTTCTTC. Translation: CSAAAGGGYNEQFF.